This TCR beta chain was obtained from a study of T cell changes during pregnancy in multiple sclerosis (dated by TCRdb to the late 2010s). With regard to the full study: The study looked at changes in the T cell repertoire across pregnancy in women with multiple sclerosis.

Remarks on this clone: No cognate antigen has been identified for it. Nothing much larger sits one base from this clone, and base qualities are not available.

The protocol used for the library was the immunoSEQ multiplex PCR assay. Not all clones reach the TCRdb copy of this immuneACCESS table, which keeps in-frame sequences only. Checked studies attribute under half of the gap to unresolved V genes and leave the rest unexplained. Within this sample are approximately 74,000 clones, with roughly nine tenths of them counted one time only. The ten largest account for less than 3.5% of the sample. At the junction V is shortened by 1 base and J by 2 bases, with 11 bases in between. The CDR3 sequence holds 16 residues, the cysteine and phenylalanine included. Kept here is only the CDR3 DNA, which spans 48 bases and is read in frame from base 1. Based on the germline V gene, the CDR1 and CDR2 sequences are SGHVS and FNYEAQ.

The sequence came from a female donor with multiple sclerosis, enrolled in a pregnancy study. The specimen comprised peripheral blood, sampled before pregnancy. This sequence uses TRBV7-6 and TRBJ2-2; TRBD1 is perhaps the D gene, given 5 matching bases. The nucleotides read TGTGCCAGCAGCTTAGTCAGGGCGTTAAACACCGGGGAGCTGTTTTTT. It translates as CASSLVRALNTGELFF.